The 20 T cell receptor beta chains presented below share a single source sample, sequenced in a study of T cells in Graves' hyperthyroidism and ophthalmopathy. Amplification of TCR beta CDR3 regions used RNA as the template. RT-PCR in the first round (using the HTBI primer set) targeted the TCR CDR3. From the multiplex PCR reads, TCRdb called clonotypes with MiXCR, one entry per CDR3 protein. The table includes under 800,000 distinct CDR3 sequences, about 15% detected once. The specimen sequenced was blood. The receptors shown here come from a young woman with Graves' hyperthyroidism.

This clonotype has more than one count but fewer than ten. The rearrangement uses TRBV3-1 and TRBJ2-3, with D possibly matching TRBD1 (6 bases). Germline V gene lookup returns CDR1 LGHDT and CDR2 YNNKEL (reference sequence). The CDR3 is 15 amino acids. Trimming removed 3 bases from V and 2 bases from J, with 12 bases in between. The CDR3 loop reads CASSQEQGFTDTQYF. The CDR3, as DNA: TGTGCCAGCAGCCAGGAACAGGGCTTCACAGATACGCAGTATTTT.

In this sample, this clonotype turned up many times. The V gene is TRBV28, the J gene TRBJ2-7; possible D gene TRBD1, 5 bases. Germline V lookup: CDR1 MDHEN, CDR2 SYDVKM. The CDR3 has 15 amino acids. V lost 3 bases to trimming and J lost 4 bases, with 16 bases between them. The CDR3 protein is CASSFGVQGWYEQYF. The CDR3 DNA is TGTGCCAGCAGTTTCGGTGTCCAGGGTTGGTACGAGCAGTACTTC.

This clonotype was detected ten times or more. The V gene is TRBV28, the J gene TRBJ2-5; D gene uncertain. This CDR3 comprises 13 residues. V lost 7 bases, J lost 2 bases, and 11 bases lay in between. CDR1 MDHEN and CDR2 SYDVKM come from the germline V gene. The CDR3 spells CASTLPGQETQYF. The CDR3 coding sequence is TGTGCCAGCACCCTCCCAGGTCAAGAGACCCAGTACTTC.

This clonotype was counted ten times or more. The chain couples TRBV6-1 to TRBJ1-2, with TRBD1 as a possible D gene (6 bases). The CDR3 extends over 15 amino acids. Germline lookup yields CDR1 MNHNS and CDR2 SASEGT. V dropped 3 bases and J dropped 4 bases, with 15 bases sitting between them. The CDR3 DNA follows: TGTGCCAGCAGTGACACCTATAGACAGGCCTATGGCTACACCTTC. It is translated as CASSDTYRQAYGYTF.

This clonotype was found many times. V gene TRBV20-1 combines with J gene TRBJ1-4, with D maybe TRBD1 (6 bases). The CDR3 is 10 residues long. Germline V gene sequence: CDR1 DFQATT, CDR2 SNEGSKA (reference sequence). V gave up 6 bases and J gave up 10 bases, with 9 bases separating them. CDR3 in DNA: TGCAGTGCCCGAGGGGGAAAACTGTTTTTT. Its protein is CSARGGKLFF.

The sample holds many counts of this clonotype. The V and J genes are TRBV28 and TRBJ1-1; D may be TRBD1 (5 bases). CDR1 is MDHEN and CDR2 is SYDVKM in the germline V gene. CDR3 size: 14 residues. V was cut by 4 bases and J by 3 bases, with 12 bases left in between. The CDR3 nucleotides are TGTGCCAGCAGTTATGCGACAGCCTACACTGAAGCTTTCTTT. It is translated as CASSYATAYTEAFF.

This clonotype was observed at least ten times. The rearrangement links TRBV5-1 to TRBJ2-3, with D possibly matching TRBD2 (6 bases). The V gene lost 0 bases and the J gene lost 6 bases, with 11 bases spanning the gap. CDR1 and CDR2 (germline): SGHRS, YFSETQ. The CDR3 covers 14 residues. As DNA, the CDR3 is TGCGCCAGCAGCTTGGTGTCGGGGGTCGATACGCAGTATTTT. Translation: CASSLVSGVDTQYF.

This clonotype was found once. The rearrangement uses TRBV4-3 and TRBJ1-6; unclear D gene. Germline V gene lookup returns CDR1 LGHNA and CDR2 YSLEER. Between the trimmed V and J ends, which lost 0 bases and 0 bases, there was a span of 9 bases. The CDR3 loop spans 17 amino acids. DNA for the CDR3: TGCGCCAGCAGCCAAGATAATCCCAGCTCCTATAATTCACCCCTCCACTTT. Translating it yields CASSQDNPSSYNSPLHF.

This clonotype was counted a few times. The chain couples TRBV20-1 to TRBJ2-7; tentative D call: TRBD2 (6 bases). CDR1 is DFQATT, CDR2 SNEGSKA, per germline (reference sequence). This CDR3 has 14 amino acids. This chain's CDR3 is CSGEKRARSYEQYF. The CDR3, as DNA: TGCAGCGGAGAGAAGCGGGCCCGCTCCTACGAGCAGTACTTC.

In this sample, this clonotype turned up many times. The V call is TRBV28, the J call TRBJ1-1; the match to TRBD1 covers 10 bases. CDR3 length: 15 residues. Trimming took 8 bases from V and 0 from J; bases not matched to a gene: 6. Per the germline V gene, CDR1 is MDHEN and CDR2 is SYDVKM. The CDR3 DNA is TGTGCCAGCCCCCCGGGACAGGGGATGAACACTGAAGCTTTCTTT. Protein product: CASPPGQGMNTEAFF. Supplemented by reference TRBV28 and TRBJ1-1, the full variable domain reads DVKVTQSSRYLVKRTGEKVFLECVQDMDHENMFWYRQDPGLGLRLIYFSYDVKMKEKGDIPEGYSVSREKKERFSLILESASTNQTSMYLCASPPGQGMNTEAFFGQGTRLTVV.

In DNA, the CDR3 is TGTGCCAGCAGCCTTAGGGCTAGCGGGGACAATGAGCAGTTCTTC. It yields the protein CASSLRASGDNEQFF. This rearrangement joins TRBV2 to TRBJ2-1, with 9 bases matching TRBD2. Germline V gene sequence: CDR1 SNHLY, CDR2 FYNNEI. V gave up 6 bases and J gave up 5 bases; unmatched junction bases: 8. The CDR3 consists of 15 residues.

The sample holds many counts of this clonotype. V is TRBV2 and J is TRBJ1-4; D is unclear. The CDR3 loop spans 15 amino acids. CDR1 and CDR2 from the germline V gene are SNHLY and FYNNEI. Trimming cost V 1 base and J 7 bases, with 13 bases left between them. The CDR3 sequence: CASSEEFAGSEKLFF. The CDR3 nucleotides read TGTGCCAGCAGTGAAGAGTTTGCGGGGAGTGAAAAACTGTTTTTT.

This clonotype was seen at least ten times. This chain links TRBV20-1 with TRBJ2-1; perhaps D is TRBD1 or TRBD2 (6 bases each). Germline V gene data show CDR1 as DFQATT and CDR2 as SNEGSKA (reference sequence). Between the trimmed V and J ends, which lost 3 bases and 8 bases, there was a span of 8 bases. This CDR3 is built from 11 residues. CDR3 nucleotide sequence: TGCAGTGCTAGGGGGGGCGATGAGCAGTTCTTC. This encodes CSARGGDEQFF.

This clonotype has more than one count but fewer than ten. The chain recombines TRBV28 with TRBJ2-1; tentative D call: TRBD2 (7 bases). CDR1 MDHEN and CDR2 SYDVKM come from the germline V gene. V was pared by 7 bases and J by 3 bases, with 28 bases between. The CDR3 is 19 residues long. CDR3 sequence: CASTIPPTRARGRYNEQFF. CDR3 in DNA: TGTGCCAGCACCATTCCCCCTACAAGAGCGCGGGGGCGCTACAATGAGCAGTTCTTC.

The gene calls are TRBV19 and TRBJ2-1; the match to TRBD1 covers 9 bases. V lost 3 bases, J lost 3 bases, and 0 bases stayed unmatched. Germline CDR1 reads LNHDA; CDR2 reads SQIVND (reference sequence). The CDR3 is 14 residues long. CDR3 DNA sequence: TGTGCCAGTAGTATGACAGGGGGCTACAATGAGCAGTTCTTC. Translation gives CASSMTGGYNEQFF.

The chain joins TRBV3-1 to TRBJ2-5; D is unresolved. This CDR3 is built from 13 residues. The ends were cut back, 0 bases at V and 5 bases at J, with 7 bases in the middle. Germline V lookup: CDR1 LGHDT, CDR2 YNNKEL (reference sequence). The CDR3 DNA reads TGTGCCAGCAGCCAAGATCGCCCGGAGACCCAGTACTTC. It yields the protein CASSQDRPETQYF.

Only a few counts were recorded for this clonotype. Germline and junction disagree at one end, which may indicate a read error. V is TRBV3-1 and J is TRBJ2-1, with D tentatively TRBD1 (5 bases). The germline V gene encodes CDR1 LGHDT and CDR2 YNNKEL (reference sequence). CDR3 length: 15 residues. CDR3 nucleotide sequence: TGTGCCAGCAGCCAAGGACAGTTCTCCTACAATGAGCAGTCCTTC. Encoded protein: CASSQGQFSYNEQSF.

This clonotype was counted many times. The V and J genes are TRBV2 and TRBJ2-5; 11 bases map to TRBD2. The length of the CDR3 is 15 residues. The V gene's germline CDR1 is SNHLY and CDR2 FYNNEI. The J segment lost 1 base and the V segment lost 3 bases, leaving 1 base of the junction unmatched. The CDR3 spells CASSETSGTQETQYF. CDR3 coding DNA: TGTGCCAGCAGTGAGACTAGCGGGACCCAAGAGACCCAGTACTTC.

This clonotype was observed many times. The chain carries TRBV3-1 and TRBJ2-5, with TRBD1 identical over 10 bases. Germline values: CDR1 LGHDT, CDR2 YNNKEL (reference sequence). The CDR3 consists of 14 residues. Germline trimming cut 7 bases from V and 5 bases from J; bases unmatched to any gene: 7. CDR3 sequence: CASTRTGGQETQYF. The CDR3 DNA reads as TGTGCCAGCACCCGGACAGGGGGGCAGGAGACCCAGTACTTC.

In this sample, this clonotype turned up many times. The chain employs TRBV7-9 and TRBJ2-7, with a tentative D call TRBD2 (5 bases). V lost 7 bases and J 5 bases, leaving 9 bases between the germline ends. The CDR3 is 11 residues long. Germline CDR1 reads SEHNR; CDR2 reads FQNEAQ (reference sequence). Here the CDR3 reads CASTAGNEQYF. The CDR3 DNA sequence: TGTGCCAGCACTGCCGGGAACGAGCAGTACTTC.